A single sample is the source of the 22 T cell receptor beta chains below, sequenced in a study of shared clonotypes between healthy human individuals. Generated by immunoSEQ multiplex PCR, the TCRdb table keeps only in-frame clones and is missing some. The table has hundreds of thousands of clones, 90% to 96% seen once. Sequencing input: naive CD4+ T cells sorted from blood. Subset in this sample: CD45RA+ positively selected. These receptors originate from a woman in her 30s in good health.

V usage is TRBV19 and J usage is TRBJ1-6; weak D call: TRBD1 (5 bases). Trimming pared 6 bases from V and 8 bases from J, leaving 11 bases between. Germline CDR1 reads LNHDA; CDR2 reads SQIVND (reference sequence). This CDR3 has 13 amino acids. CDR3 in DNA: TGTGCCAGTAGAGGACCGGGGGATTCACCCCTCCACTTT. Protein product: CASRGPGDSPLHF.

The CDR3 reads CASRPIMNTEAFF. As DNA, the CDR3 is TGCGCCAGCAGGCCTATTATGAACACTGAAGCTTTCTTT. The V and J genes are TRBV5-1 and TRBJ1-1; no clear D gene. V dropped 5 bases and J dropped 0 bases, with 8 bases sitting between them. The CDR3 is made up of 13 amino acids. Germline CDR1 is SGHRS and CDR2 is YFSETQ.

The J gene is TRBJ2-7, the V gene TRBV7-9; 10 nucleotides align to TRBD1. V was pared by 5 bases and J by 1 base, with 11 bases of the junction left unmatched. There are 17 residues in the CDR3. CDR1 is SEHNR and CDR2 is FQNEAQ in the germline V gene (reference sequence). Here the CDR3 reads CASSPRRPGQGSYEQYF. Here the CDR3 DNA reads TGTGCCAGCAGCCCCAGACGCCCGGGACAGGGGTCCTACGAGCAGTACTTC.

The CDR3 DNA reads as TGCGCCAGCAGCCAAGGGCAGGCGCGGGACGAGCAGTACTTC. Translated, it gives CASSQGQARDEQYF. This sequence joins TRBV4-1 and TRBJ2-7; TRBD2 is a possible D gene (5 bases). Germline V gives CDR1 MGHRA, CDR2 YSYEKL. Trimming cost V 1 base and J 5 bases, with 12 bases left between them. The length of the CDR3 is 14 residues.

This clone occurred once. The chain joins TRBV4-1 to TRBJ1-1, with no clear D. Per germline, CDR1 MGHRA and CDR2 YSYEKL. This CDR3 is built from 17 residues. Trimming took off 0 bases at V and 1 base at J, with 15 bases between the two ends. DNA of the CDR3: TGCGCCAGCAGCCAAGATCGGACCACAACCGCGAACACTGAAGCTTTCTTT. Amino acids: CASSQDRTTTANTEAFF.

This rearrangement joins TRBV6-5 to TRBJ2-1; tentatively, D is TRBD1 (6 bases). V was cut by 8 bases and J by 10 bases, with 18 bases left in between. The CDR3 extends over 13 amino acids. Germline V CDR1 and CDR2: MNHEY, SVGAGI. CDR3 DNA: TGTGCCAGCCAAAGGGCAGGGGTCGGGGAGCAGTTCTTC. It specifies CASQRAGVGEQFF.

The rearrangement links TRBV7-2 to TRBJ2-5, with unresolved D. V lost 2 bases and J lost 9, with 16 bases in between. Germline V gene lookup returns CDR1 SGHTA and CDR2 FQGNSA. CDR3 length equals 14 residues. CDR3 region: CASSLIRQPVAQYF. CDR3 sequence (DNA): TGTGCCAGCAGCTTAATCCGGCAACCGGTGGCCCAGTACTTC.

The CDR3 spells CASSLGQFLGTGFYEQYF. DNA for the CDR3: TGTGCCAGCAGCTTAGGCCAATTCCTCGGGACAGGCTTCTACGAGCAGTACTTC. V is TRBV13 and J is TRBJ2-7, with 8 bases fitting TRBD1. CDR3 length equals 18 residues. Per the germline V gene, CDR1 is PRHDT and CDR2 is FYEKMQ (reference sequence). J was trimmed by 3 bases and V by 0 bases; bases with no gene match: 13.

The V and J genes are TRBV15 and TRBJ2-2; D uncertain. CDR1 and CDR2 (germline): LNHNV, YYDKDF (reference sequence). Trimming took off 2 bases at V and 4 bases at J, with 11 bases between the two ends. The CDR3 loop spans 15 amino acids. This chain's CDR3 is CATSRNSDRTGELFF. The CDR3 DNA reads TGTGCCACCAGCAGAAACAGTGACCGCACCGGGGAGCTGTTTTTT. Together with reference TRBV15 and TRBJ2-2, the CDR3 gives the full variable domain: DAMVIQNPRYQVTQFGKPVTLSCSQTLNHNVMYWYQQKSSQAPKLLFHYYDKDFNNEADTPDNFQSRRPNTSFCFLDIRSPGLGDTAMYLCATSRNSDRTGELFFGEGSRLTVL.

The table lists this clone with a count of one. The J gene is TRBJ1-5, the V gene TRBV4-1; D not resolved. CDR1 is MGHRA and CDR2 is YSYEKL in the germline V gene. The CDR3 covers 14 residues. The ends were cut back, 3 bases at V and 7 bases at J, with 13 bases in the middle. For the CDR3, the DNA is TGCGCCAGCAGCCATTCGACGGGGAGACAGCCCCAGCATTTT. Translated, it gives CASSHSTGRQPQHF.

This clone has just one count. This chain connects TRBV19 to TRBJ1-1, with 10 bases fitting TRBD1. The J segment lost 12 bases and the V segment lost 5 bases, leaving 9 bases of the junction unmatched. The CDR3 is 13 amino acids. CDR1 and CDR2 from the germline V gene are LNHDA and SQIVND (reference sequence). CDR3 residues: CASSPRTGGFPFF. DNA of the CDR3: TGTGCCAGTAGTCCGAGGACAGGGGGGTTCCCTTTCTTT. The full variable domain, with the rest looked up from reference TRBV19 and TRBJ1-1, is DGGITQSPKYLFRKEGQNVTLSCEQNLNHDAMYWYRQDPGQGLRLIYYSQIVNDFQKGDIAEGYSVSREKKESFPLTVTSAQKNPTAFYLCASSPRTGGFPFFGQGTRLTVV.

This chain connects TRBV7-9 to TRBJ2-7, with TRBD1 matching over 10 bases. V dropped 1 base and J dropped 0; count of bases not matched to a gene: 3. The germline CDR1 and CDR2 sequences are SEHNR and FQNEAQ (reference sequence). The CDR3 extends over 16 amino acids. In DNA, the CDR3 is TGTGCCAGCAGCTTAGGACAGGGGGCATACTCCTACGAGCAGTACTTC. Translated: CASSLGQGAYSYEQYF.

The CDR3 loop is CASSIYAVDYEQYF. CDR3 in DNA: TGTGCCAGCAGTATTTACGCAGTCGACTACGAGCAGTACTTC. The chain employs TRBV28 and TRBJ2-7; D uncertain. Germline assignment: CDR1 MDHEN and CDR2 SYDVKM. Trimming shortened V by 5 bases and J by 3 bases, and 14 bases separated the two germline ends. The CDR3 extends over 14 amino acids.

The CDR3 DNA is TGTGCCAGCAGCCTCCGGGACTTTGAGCAGTACTTC. Amino acids: CASSLRDFEQYF. The chain carries TRBV14 and TRBJ2-7, with a weak D call TRBD2 (6 bases). Germline values: CDR1 SGHDN, CDR2 FVKESK. The CDR3 runs to 12 residues. Trimming removed 4 bases from V and 7 bases from J, with 11 bases in between. Complete variable domain (other parts from reference TRBV14 and TRBJ2-7): EAGVTQFPSHSVIEKGQTVTLRCDPISGHDNLYWYRRVMGKEIKFLLHFVKESKQDESGMPNNRFLAERTGGTYSTLKVQPAELEDSGVYFCASSLRDFEQYFGPGTRLTVT.

The CDR3 is CASTSGQSNQPQHF. CDR3 coding DNA: TGTGCCAGCACCTCTGGACAGAGCAATCAGCCCCAGCATTTT. The chain joins TRBV5-5 to TRBJ1-5, with D possibly being TRBD1 (6 bases). Germline V gene data show CDR1 as SGHKS and CDR2 as YYEKEE (reference sequence). Trimming took off 6 bases at V and 1 base at J, with 11 bases between the two ends. This CDR3 spans 14 amino acids.

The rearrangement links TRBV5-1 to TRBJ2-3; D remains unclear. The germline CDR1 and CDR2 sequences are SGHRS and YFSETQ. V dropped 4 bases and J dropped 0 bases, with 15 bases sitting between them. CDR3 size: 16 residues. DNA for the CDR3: TGCGCCAGCAGCATGTCGGCTAGTAAAAGCACAGATACGCAGTATTTT. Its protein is CASSMSASKSTDTQYF. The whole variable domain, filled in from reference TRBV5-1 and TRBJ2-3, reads KAGVTQTPRYLIKTRGQQVTLSCSPISGHRSVSWYQQTPGQGLQFLFEYFSETQRNKGNFPGRFSGRQFSNSRSEMNVSTLELGDSALYLCASSMSASKSTDTQYFGPGTRLTVL.

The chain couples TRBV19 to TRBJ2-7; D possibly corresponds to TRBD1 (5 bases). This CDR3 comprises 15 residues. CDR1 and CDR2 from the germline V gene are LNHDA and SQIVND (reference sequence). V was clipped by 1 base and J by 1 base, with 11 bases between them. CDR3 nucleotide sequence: TGTGCCAGTAGTATAGCGGCAGGGTTGTCCTACGAGCAGTACTTC. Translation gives CASSIAAGLSYEQYF.

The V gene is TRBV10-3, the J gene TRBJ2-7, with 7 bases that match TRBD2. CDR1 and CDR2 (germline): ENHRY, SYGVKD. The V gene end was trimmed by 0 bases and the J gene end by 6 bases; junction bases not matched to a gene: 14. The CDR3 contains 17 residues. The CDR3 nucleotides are TGTGCCATCAGTGAGTCGATAATGGGCCTAGCGGCCTTCGAGCAGTACTTC. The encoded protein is CAISESIMGLAAFEQYF.

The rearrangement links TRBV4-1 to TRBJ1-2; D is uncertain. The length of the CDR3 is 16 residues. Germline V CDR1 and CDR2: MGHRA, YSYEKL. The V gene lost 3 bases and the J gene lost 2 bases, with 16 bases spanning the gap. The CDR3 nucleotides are TGCGCCAGCAGCCACCTTTACCCGCCAGAGAACTATGGCTACACCTTC. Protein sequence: CASSHLYPPENYGYTF.

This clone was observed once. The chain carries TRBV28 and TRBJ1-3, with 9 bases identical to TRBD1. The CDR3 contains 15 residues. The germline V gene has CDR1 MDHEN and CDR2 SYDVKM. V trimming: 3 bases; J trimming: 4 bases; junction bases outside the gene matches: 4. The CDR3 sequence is CASSLGGTGGNTIYF. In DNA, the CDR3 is TGTGCCAGCAGTTTGGGTGGGACAGGGGGAAACACCATATATTTT.

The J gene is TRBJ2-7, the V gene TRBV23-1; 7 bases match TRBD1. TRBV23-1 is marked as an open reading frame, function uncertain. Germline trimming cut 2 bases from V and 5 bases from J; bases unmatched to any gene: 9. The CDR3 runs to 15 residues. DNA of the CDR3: TGCGCCAGCAGTCAAGGTGACAGGGTATCCCACGAGCAGTACTTC. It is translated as CASSQGDRVSHEQYF.

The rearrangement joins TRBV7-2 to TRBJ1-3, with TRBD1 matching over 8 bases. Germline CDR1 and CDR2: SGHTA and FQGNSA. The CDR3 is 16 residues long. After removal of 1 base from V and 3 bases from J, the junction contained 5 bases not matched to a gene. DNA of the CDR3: TGTGCCAGCAGCTTAGGACAGGGGCTTCTTGGAAACACCATATATTTT. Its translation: CASSLGQGLLGNTIYF.